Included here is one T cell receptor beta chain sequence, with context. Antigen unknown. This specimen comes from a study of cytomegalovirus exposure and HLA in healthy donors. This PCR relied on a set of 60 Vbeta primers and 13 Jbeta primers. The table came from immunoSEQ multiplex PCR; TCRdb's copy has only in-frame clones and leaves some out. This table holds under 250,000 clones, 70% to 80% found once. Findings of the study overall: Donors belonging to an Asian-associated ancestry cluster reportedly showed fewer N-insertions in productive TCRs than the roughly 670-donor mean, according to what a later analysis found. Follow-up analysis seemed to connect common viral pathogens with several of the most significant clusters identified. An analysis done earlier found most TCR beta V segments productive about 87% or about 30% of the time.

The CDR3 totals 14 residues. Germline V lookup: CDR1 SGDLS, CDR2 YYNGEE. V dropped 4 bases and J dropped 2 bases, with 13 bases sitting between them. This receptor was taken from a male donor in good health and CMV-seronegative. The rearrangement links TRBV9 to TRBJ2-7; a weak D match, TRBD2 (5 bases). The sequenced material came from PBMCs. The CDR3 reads CASSPSERTYEQYF. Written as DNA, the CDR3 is TGTGCCAGCAGCCCAAGCGAGCGGACCTACGAGCAGTACTTC.